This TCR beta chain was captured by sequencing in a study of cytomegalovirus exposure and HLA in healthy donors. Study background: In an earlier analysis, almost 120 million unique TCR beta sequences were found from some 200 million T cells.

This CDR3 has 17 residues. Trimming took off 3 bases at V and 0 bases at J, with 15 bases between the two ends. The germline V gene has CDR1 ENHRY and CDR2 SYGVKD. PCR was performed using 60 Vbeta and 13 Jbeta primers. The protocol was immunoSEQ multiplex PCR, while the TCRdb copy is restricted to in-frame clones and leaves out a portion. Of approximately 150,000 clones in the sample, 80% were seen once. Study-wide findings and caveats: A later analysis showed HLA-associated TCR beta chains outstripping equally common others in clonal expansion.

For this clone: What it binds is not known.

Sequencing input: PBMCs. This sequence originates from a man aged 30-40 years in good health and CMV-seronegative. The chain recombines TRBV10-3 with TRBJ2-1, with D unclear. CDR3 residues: CAISDPQSISSYNEQFF. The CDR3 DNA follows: TGTGCCATCAGTGATCCCCAGTCAATCAGCTCCTACAATGAGCAGTTCTTC.